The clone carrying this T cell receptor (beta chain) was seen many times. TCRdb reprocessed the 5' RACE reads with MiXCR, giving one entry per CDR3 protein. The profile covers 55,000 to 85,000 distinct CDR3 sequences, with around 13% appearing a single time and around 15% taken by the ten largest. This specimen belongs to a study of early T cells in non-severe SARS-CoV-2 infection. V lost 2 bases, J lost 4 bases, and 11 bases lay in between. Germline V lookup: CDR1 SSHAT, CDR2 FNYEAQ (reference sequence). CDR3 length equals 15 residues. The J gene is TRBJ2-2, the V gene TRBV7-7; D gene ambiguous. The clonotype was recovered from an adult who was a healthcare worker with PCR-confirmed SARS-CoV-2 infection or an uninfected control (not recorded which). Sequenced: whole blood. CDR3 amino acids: CASSLSASTTGELFF. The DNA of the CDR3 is TGTGCCAGCAGCTTAAGTGCGTCTACCACCGGGGAGCTGTTTTTT.